This record concerns one TCR beta chain sequence. Its antigen is not yet known. No much larger clonotype is one base removed from it; base qualities were not supplied. In light of the paper, this sample's time point label describes: about 28 days (+/-7) after the second vaccine dose. AZD1222 recipients whose second dose came at about 4 weeks and those whose second dose came at about 12 weeks were combined into one group, since spike-specific TCR depth and breadth did not differ between the two schedules. Vaccinee samples were obtained from the UK trials COV001 and COV002, which included a single-blind randomized controlled phase 2/3 trial of AZD1222 (ChAdOx1 nCoV-19) in healthy adults. Trial participant PBMC samples were collected at day 0 and day 28 after the second dose for TCRbeta chain sequencing. From the cysteine up to the phenylalanine, the CDR3 has a length of 15 residues. Kept here is only the CDR3 DNA, which spans 45 bases and is read in frame from base 1. CDR1 and CDR2 (MDHEN, SYDVKM) derive from the germline V gene. V is clipped by 6 bases and J by 4 bases, and the sequence between their germline boundaries is 15 bases long.

The data originate from a study of T cell responses to AZD1222 COVID-19 vaccine (dated by TCRdb to 2020 to 2022). Broadly, across the study: TCR sequencing was performed for roughly 240 trial participants, of whom roughly 200 were given two doses of AZD1222 and approximately 25 were given two doses of MenACWY control vaccine. Trial participants were enrolled by age into 18-55, 56-69 and 70-plus year subgroups, with roughly 150, 30 and 60 TCR-sequenced participants respectively.

The CDR3 regions of human TCRbeta chains were subjected to immunosequencing. As for the original processing: TCRs in the repertoires were matched against a reference library of SARS-CoV-2-specific TCRs that had been generated with the MIRA antigen-specificity platform. Breadth was defined as the fraction of unique TCRs that were SARS-CoV-2-associated, and depth was defined as the fraction of total T cells that were SARS-CoV-2-associated. Using the MIRA data, each spike-specific TCR was assigned both to the spike region to which the TCR was reactive and to a CD4 or CD8 class. Log10-transformed breadth and depth values were compared by one-way ANOVA with Sidak's multiple comparisons tests. TCRdb provides this immuneACCESS table in a form limited to in-frame rearrangements. Some clones are lacking; in checked studies, under half of them reflect an unresolved V gene, and why the rest are absent is not known. V and J calls and clone size are as listed in that table; D and trimming were resolved from the DNA. This sample is represented by 65,000 to 85,000 clones; roughly 88% of them were singletons. More than 9% of the sample comes from the top ten.

The paper's findings and limits, for the study overall: Because no day 14 peak-response samples were available, the repertoires could be characterized only after the peak T cell response. Reportedly, close to half of the unique spike-specific TCRs recognized epitopes lying outside the regions that are mutated in the B.1.351 and B.1.1.7 variants. In the small 56-69-year group, the increase in depth fell short of significance, most likely because of low power. Participants were mostly white British and included more females than males, and it was suggested by the authors that clonal diversity may have been underestimated. Spike-specific TCR breadth and depth rose significantly after two AZD1222 doses compared with day 0 and with MenACWY recipients. CD4 TCRs associated with the vaccine covered the entire spike protein, and the dominant responses were in regions 160-218 and 743-854. Conclusions about previously exposed vaccinees are limited because only five or six AZD1222 recipients were SARS-CoV-2 seropositive at baseline.

This receptor was taken from an adult who received the AZD1222 COVID-19 vaccine. The sequence is built from TRBV28 and TRBJ2-2; the D gene lacks a confident call. The material was peripheral blood, obtained 28 days after the second AZD1222 dose. The CDR3 amino acid sequence is: CASSPWAGATGELFF. The base sequence is TGTGCCAGCAGCCCATGGGCAGGAGCCACCGGGGAGCTGTTTTTT.